A single sample is the source of the 19 T cell receptor beta chains below, sequenced in a study of T-cell reconstitution after alpha-beta-depleted transplantation in children. For TCRbeta, the library was prepared with unique molecular identifiers. From the PCR reads, TCRdb called clonotypes with MiXCR, one entry per CDR3 protein. The sample carries hundreds of thousands of distinct CDR3 sequences, around 14% recorded once. Sequences were derived from PBMCs, sampled before TCRalphabeta/CD19-depleted stem cell transplant. The receptors stem from a girl aged 2-10 years with congenital amegakaryocytic thrombocytopenia, due to receive a stem cell transplant.

Turning to this clonotype: This may arise from a read error, as a much more abundant clone is one base away. The chain joins TRBV10-3 to TRBJ1-1; no reliable D call. V lost 0 bases and J lost 7, with 15 bases in between. Germline CDR1 and CDR2: ENHRY and SYGVKD. This CDR3 region has 15 residues. DNA for the CDR3: TGTGCCATCAGTGAGTCTCTTGTGAGAGGGTATGAAGCTTTCTTT. Residues: CAISESLVRGYEAFF.

With regard to this clonotype: A much more abundant neighbour one base away suggests this may be a read error. The V call is TRBV5-1, the J call TRBJ2-2; D gene unclear. Trimming left V 0 bases short and J 5 bases short, with 8 bases between. Germline V gene sequence: CDR1 SGHRS, CDR2 YFSETQ. This CDR3 comprises 14 residues. CDR3: CASSLAIPTGELFF. The CDR3 bases are TGCGCCAGCAGCTTGGCTATACCGACCGGGGAGCTGTTTTTT. Variable domain in full (rest from reference TRBV5-1 and TRBJ2-2): KAGVTQTPRYLIKTRGQQVTLSCSPISGHRSVSWYQQTPGQGLQFLFEYFSETQRNKGNFPGRFSGRQFSNSRSEMNVSTLELGDSALYLCASSLAIPTGELFFGEGSRLTVL.

This chain connects TRBV5-1 to TRBJ2-1; no reliable D call. The CDR3 length is 13 residues. Trimming shortened V by 0 bases and J by 9 bases, and 10 bases separated the two germline ends. Germline V lookup: CDR1 SGHRS, CDR2 YFSETQ. The CDR3 sequence is CASSLGPWGEQFF. The CDR3 DNA is TGCGCCAGCAGCTTGGGACCATGGGGTGAGCAGTTCTTC. Together with reference TRBV5-1 and TRBJ2-1, the CDR3 gives the full variable domain: KAGVTQTPRYLIKTRGQQVTLSCSPISGHRSVSWYQQTPGQGLQFLFEYFSETQRNKGNFPGRFSGRQFSNSRSEMNVSTLELGDSALYLCASSLGPWGEQFFGPGTRLTVL.

The chain combines TRBV5-1 with TRBJ2-1; no clear D gene. This CDR3 region has 12 residues. Germline-derived CDR1 and CDR2 are SGHRS and YFSETQ. Between the trimmed V and J ends, which lost 3 bases and 7 bases, there was a span of 8 bases. DNA of the CDR3: TGCGCCAGCAGCTCTCAATGGAATGAGCAGTTCTTC. Its protein product is CASSSQWNEQFF.

A few counts support this clonotype. This chain connects TRBV27 to TRBJ2-1; TRBD1 or TRBD2 may be the D gene (5 bases each). Trimming shortened V by 2 bases and J by 0 bases, and 8 bases separated the two germline ends. The CDR3 has 15 amino acids. Germline loops: CDR1 MNHEY, CDR2 SMNVEV (reference sequence). CDR3 residues: CASSLLGTSYNEQFF. The CDR3 region has the DNA TGTGCCAGCAGTTTACTCGGGACCTCCTACAATGAGCAGTTCTTC.

This clonotype occurred many times. The gene calls are TRBV28 and TRBJ2-3; D gene unclear. CDR1 and CDR2 from the germline V gene are MDHEN and SYDVKM. The CDR3 covers 15 residues. V dropped 2 bases and J dropped 2 bases, with 11 bases sitting between them. CDR3 coding DNA: TGTGCCAGCAGTTTACAAGTGCCAACCACAGATACGCAGTATTTT. Encoded protein: CASSLQVPTTDTQYF. Filled out from reference TRBV28 and TRBJ2-3, the complete variable domain reads DVKVTQSSRYLVKRTGEKVFLECVQDMDHENMFWYRQDPGLGLRLIYFSYDVKMKEKGDIPEGYSVSREKKERFSLILESASTNQTSMYLCASSLQVPTTDTQYFGPGTRLTVL.

This clonotype has at least ten counts. The chain employs TRBV29-1 and TRBJ2-1; D unclear. V lost 2 bases and J lost 8, with 7 bases in between. CDR1 and CDR2 from the germline V gene are SQVTM and ANQGSEA. The CDR3 spans 11 residues. The CDR3 nucleotides are TGCAGCGTTGAAAGCTTGGATGAGCAGTTCTTC. Translating it yields CSVESLDEQFF.

The rearrangement joins TRBV11-3 to TRBJ2-3; unclear D gene. The CDR3 runs 15 residues. Germline V CDR1 and CDR2: SGHNT, YENEEA. V was trimmed by 8 bases and J by 2 bases, leaving 17 bases between them. Here the CDR3 reads CASGKNGGPTDTQYF. The DNA for the CDR3 is TGTGCCAGCGGAAAAAATGGCGGCCCCACAGATACGCAGTATTTT. Full variable domain (missing parts from reference TRBV11-3 and TRBJ2-3): EAGVVQSPRYKIIEKKQPVAFWCNPISGHNTLYWYLQNLGQGPELLIRYENEEAVDDSQLPKDRFSAERLKGVDSTLKIQPAELGDSAVYLCASGKNGGPTDTQYFGPGTRLTVL.

This clonotype occurred many times. The V gene is TRBV12-1, the J gene TRBJ2-7; TRBD1, the table's D call, was not compared with the DNA. TRBV12-1 is an annotated pseudogene. This CDR3 spans 15 amino acids. Here the CDR3 DNA reads TGTGCCAGCAGCTTTGTGGGGGAAATACCCTACGAGCAGTACTTC. Translating gives CASSFVGEIPYEQYF.

This clonotype came up many times. The chain employs TRBV12-3 or TRBV12-4 and TRBJ2-2, with D possibly matching TRBD2 (6 bases). The CDR3 spans 15 residues. Trimming shortened V by 4 bases and J by 2 bases, and 11 bases separated the two germline ends. The CDR3 protein is CASSSGTPNTGELFF. CDR3 bases: TGTGCCAGCAGTTCCGGGACTCCTAACACCGGGGAGCTGTTTTTT.

The chain links TRBV5-6 to TRBJ2-7; TRBD2 aligns across 10 bases. The CDR3 length is 19 residues. CDR1 is SGHDT and CDR2 is YYEEEE in the germline V gene. Trimming removed 2 bases from V and 2 bases from J; junction bases left unmatched: 16. CDR3 in DNA: TGTGCCAGCAGCTTAACGAGCCCGTTAGCGGGAGGCCAAACCTACGAGCAGTACTTC. This encodes CASSLTSPLAGGQTYEQYF.

The gene calls are TRBV28 and TRBJ2-7; 7 positions match TRBD1. CDR1 is MDHEN and CDR2 is SYDVKM in the germline V gene. J gave up 3 bases and V 2 bases, and 7 bases lay outside the gene matches. This CDR3 has 15 residues. CDR3 residues: CASSLIMDRFYEQYF. DNA of the CDR3: TGTGCCAGCAGTTTAATAATGGACAGGTTCTACGAGCAGTACTTC.

This clonotype was recorded at least ten times. V gene TRBV7-9 combines with J gene TRBJ2-1; tentatively, D is TRBD2 (6 bases). Germline CDR1 is SEHNR and CDR2 is FQNEAQ (reference sequence). The length of the CDR3 is 16 residues. V was trimmed by 3 bases and J by 0 bases, leaving 12 bases between them. The CDR3 DNA reads TGTGCCAGCAGCTTCGTAGGAGGGAGCTCCTACAATGAGCAGTTCTTC. This gives the protein CASSFVGGSSYNEQFF.

This clonotype was seen at least ten times. The rearrangement links TRBV20-1 to TRBJ2-3; no definite D call. Germline lookup yields CDR1 DFQATT and CDR2 SNEGSKA (reference sequence). With 5 bases removed from V and 5 bases from J, the gap between germline ends came to 17 bases. The CDR3 spans 14 residues. CDR3 sequence (DNA): TGCAGTGCTGCCCGGGCGAGTAATCGAGATACGCAGTATTTT. It translates to CSAARASNRDTQYF.

This clonotype turned up a few times. The chain employs TRBV29-1 and TRBJ2-7, with no clear D. Between the trimmed V and J ends, which lost 0 bases and 3 bases, there was a span of 9 bases. Germline-derived CDR1 and CDR2 are SQVTM and ANQGSEA. The CDR3 length is 13 residues. The CDR3 loop reads CSVEDTNNYEQYF. The CDR3 nucleotides are TGCAGCGTTGAAGACACCAACAACTACGAGCAGTACTTC.

This clonotype was detected a few times. The chain uses TRBV6-1 and TRBJ2-7; D ambiguous. The germline V and J ends were trimmed by 2 bases and 3 bases, with 14 bases remaining between them. The CDR3 has 15 amino acids. Germline assignment: CDR1 MNHNS and CDR2 SASEGT. CDR3 in DNA: TGTGCCAGCAGTGAATACAGCGACTTCTTCTACGAGCAGTACTTC. As protein: CASSEYSDFFYEQYF.

This clonotype has ten or more counts. The chain employs TRBV9 and TRBJ2-1; D is uncertain. The germline V gene encodes CDR1 SGDLS and CDR2 YYNGEE. Trimming removed 3 bases from V and 8 bases from J, with 3 bases in between. The CDR3 contains 10 residues. The DNA of the CDR3 is TGTGCCAGCAGCGCAGATGAGCAGTTCTTC. Translating it yields CASSADEQFF.

The gene calls are TRBV5-4 and TRBJ2-5, with TRBD1 matching 8 bases. The length of the CDR3 is 15 residues. CDR1 is SGHNT, CDR2 YYREEE, per germline (reference sequence). With 0 bases clipped from V and 2 bases from J, the junction kept 3 bases outside the gene matches. The CDR3, as DNA: TGTGCCAGCAGCTTGGCGACAGGGGTACAAGAGACCCAGTACTTC. Amino acid sequence: CASSLATGVQETQYF. Filled out from reference TRBV5-4 and TRBJ2-5, the complete variable domain reads ETGVTQSPTHLIKTRGQQVTLRCSSQSGHNTVSWYQQALGQGPQFIFQYYREEENGRGNFPPRFSGLQFPNYSSELNVNALELDDSALYLCASSLATGVQETQYFGPGTRLLVL.

The table lists this clonotype with many counts. The chain carries TRBV5-1 and TRBJ2-3; 9 nucleotides line up with TRBD2. Trimming cost V 4 bases and J 0 bases; bases outside gene matches: 15. Germline V CDR1 and CDR2: SGHRS, YFSETQ. The CDR3 sequence is 19 residues long. The CDR3 loop is CASSPLPSTSGTSTDTQYF. CDR3 DNA sequence: TGCGCCAGCAGCCCGCTCCCCTCGACTAGCGGTACTAGCACAGATACGCAGTATTTT.